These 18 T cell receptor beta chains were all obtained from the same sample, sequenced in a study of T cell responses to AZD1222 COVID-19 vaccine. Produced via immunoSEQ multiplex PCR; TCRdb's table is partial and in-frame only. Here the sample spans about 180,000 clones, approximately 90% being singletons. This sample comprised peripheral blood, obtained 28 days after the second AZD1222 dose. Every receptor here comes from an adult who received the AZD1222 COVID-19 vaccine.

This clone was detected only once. The CDR3 here is CASSQDLGQVYEQYF. The CDR3 nucleotides read TGCGCCAGCAGCCAAGATCTGGGACAGGTTTACGAGCAGTACTTC. The gene calls are TRBV4-3 and TRBJ2-7; 8 bases are a match to TRBD1. The CDR3 is 15 amino acids. Germline values: CDR1 LGHNA, CDR2 YSLEER. The V gene end was trimmed by 0 bases and the J gene end by 4 bases; junction bases not matched to a gene: 5.

CDR3 region: CASSLTRTRGQGEQFF. CDR3 bases: TGTGCCAGCAGCTTAACGCGGACTCGGGGCCAGGGTGAGCAGTTCTTC. V usage is TRBV7-3 and J usage is TRBJ2-1, with D perhaps matching TRBD1 or TRBD2 (5 bases each). The CDR3 loop spans 16 amino acids. Germline loops: CDR1 SGHTA, CDR2 FQGTGA. Trimming cost V 0 bases and J 9 bases, with 18 bases left between them.

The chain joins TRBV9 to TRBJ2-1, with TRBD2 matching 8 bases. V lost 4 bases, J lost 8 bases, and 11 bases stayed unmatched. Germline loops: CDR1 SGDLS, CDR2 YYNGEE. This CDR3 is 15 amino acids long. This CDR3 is CASSPPSGSKDEQFF. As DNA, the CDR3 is TGTGCCAGCAGCCCACCGAGCGGGAGTAAAGATGAGCAGTTCTTC. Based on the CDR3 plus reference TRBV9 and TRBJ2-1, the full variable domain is DSGVTQTPKHLITATGQRVTLRCSPRSGDLSVYWYQQSLDQGLQFLIQYYNGEERAKGNILERFSAQQFPDLHSELNLSSLELGDSALYFCASSPPSGSKDEQFFGPGTRLTVL.

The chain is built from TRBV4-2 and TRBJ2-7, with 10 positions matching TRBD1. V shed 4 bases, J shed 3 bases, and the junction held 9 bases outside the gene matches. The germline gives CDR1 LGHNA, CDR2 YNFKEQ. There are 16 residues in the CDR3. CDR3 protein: CASSPGQGKGNYEQYF. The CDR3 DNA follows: TGTGCCAGCAGCCCGGGACAGGGGAAGGGGAACTACGAGCAGTACTTC.

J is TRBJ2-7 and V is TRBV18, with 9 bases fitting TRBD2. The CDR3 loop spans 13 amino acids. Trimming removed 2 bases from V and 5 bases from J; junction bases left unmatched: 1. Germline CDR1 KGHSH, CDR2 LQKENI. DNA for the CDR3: TGTGCCAGCTCACCAGTAGCGGGAGACGAGCAGTACTTC. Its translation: CASSPVAGDEQYF. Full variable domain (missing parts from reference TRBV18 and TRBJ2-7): NAGVMQNPRHLVRRRGQEARLRCSPMKGHSHVYWYRQLPEEGLKFMVYLQKENIIDESGMPKERFSAEFPKEGPSILRIQQVVRGDSAAYFCASSPVAGDEQYFGPGTRLTVT.

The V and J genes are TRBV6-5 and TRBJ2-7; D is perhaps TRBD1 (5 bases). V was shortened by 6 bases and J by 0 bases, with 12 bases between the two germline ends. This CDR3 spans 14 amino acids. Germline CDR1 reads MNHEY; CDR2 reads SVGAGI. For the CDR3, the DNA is TGTGCCAGCAGCCAGGCAGGGCCCTCCTACGAGCAGTACTTC. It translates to CASSQAGPSYEQYF.

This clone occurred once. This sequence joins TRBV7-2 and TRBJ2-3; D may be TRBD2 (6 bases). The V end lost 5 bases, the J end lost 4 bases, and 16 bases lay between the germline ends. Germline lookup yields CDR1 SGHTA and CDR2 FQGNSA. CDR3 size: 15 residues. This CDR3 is CASSLVREWSDTQYF. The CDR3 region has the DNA TGTGCCAGCAGCCTGGTGCGGGAATGGTCAGATACGCAGTATTTT.

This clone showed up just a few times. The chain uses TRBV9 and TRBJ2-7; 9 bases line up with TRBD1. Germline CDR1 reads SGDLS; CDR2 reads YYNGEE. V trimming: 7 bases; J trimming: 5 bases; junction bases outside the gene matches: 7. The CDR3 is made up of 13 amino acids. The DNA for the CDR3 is TGTGCCAGCGGGACAGGGCATTCCAACGAGCAGTACTTC. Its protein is CASGTGHSNEQYF. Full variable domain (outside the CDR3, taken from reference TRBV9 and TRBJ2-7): DSGVTQTPKHLITATGQRVTLRCSPRSGDLSVYWYQQSLDQGLQFLIQYYNGEERAKGNILERFSAQQFPDLHSELNLSSLELGDSALYFCASGTGHSNEQYFGPGTRLTVT.

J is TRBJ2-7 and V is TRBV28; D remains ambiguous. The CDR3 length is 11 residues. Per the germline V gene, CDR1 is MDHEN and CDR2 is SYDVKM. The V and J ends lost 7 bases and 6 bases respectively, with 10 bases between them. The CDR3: CASTPGGEQYF. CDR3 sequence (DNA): TGTGCCAGCACCCCGGGCGGCGAGCAGTACTTC.

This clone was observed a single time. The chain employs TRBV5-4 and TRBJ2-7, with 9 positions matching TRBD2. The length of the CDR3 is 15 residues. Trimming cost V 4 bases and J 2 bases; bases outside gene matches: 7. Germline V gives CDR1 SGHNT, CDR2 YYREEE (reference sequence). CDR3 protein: CASSPPGGRAYEQYF. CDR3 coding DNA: TGTGCCAGCAGCCCTCCGGGCGGGAGGGCCTACGAGCAGTACTTC.

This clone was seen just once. Here the CDR3 reads CASSLQTGFWRETQYF. Here the CDR3 DNA reads TGCGCCAGCAGCTTACAGACAGGGTTCTGGCGAGAGACCCAGTACTTC. This chain connects TRBV5-1 to TRBJ2-5, with 7 bases matching TRBD1. Germline V gene sequence: CDR1 SGHRS, CDR2 YFSETQ. J lost 4 bases, V lost 2 bases, and 11 bases had no gene match. The CDR3 totals 16 residues.

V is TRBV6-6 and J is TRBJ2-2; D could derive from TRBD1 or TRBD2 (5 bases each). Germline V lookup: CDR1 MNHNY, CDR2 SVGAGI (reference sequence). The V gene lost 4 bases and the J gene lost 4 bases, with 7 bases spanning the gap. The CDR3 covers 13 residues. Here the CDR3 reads CASSSGLTGELFF. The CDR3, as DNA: TGTGCCAGCAGTTCGGGGCTCACCGGGGAGCTGTTTTTT.

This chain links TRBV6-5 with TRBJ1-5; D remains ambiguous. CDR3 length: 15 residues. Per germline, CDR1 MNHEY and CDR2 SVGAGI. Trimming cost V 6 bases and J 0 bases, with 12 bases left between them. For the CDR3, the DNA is TGTGCCAGCAGGACTCAGCTCAATAGCAATCAGCCCCAGCATTTT. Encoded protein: CASRTQLNSNQPQHF.

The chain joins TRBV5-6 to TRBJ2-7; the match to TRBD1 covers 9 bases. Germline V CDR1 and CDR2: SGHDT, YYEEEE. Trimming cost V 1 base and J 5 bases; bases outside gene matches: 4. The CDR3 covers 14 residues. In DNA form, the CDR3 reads TGTGCCAGCAGCTTGTTGGGACAGGGAAACGAGCAGTACTTC. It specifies CASSLLGQGNEQYF.

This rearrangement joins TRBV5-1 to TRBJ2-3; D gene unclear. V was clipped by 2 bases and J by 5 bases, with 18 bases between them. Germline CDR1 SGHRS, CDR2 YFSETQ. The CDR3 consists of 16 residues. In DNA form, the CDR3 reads TGCGCCAGCAGCTTACGTCAGTCGGCTATTGGAGATACGCAGTATTTT. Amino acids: CASSLRQSAIGDTQYF.

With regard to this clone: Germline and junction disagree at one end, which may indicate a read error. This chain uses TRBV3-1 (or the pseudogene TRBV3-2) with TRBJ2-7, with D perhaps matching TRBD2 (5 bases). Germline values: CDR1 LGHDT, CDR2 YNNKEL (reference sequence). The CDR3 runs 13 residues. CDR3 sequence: CASRQAASYEQYF. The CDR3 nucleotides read TGTGCCAGCAGGCAAGCGGCATCCTACGAGCAGTACTTC.

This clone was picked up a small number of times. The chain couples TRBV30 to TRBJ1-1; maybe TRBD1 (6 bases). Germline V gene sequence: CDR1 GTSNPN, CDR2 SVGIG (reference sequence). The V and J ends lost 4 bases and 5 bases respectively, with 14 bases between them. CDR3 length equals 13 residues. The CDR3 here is CAWNRAQWTEAFF. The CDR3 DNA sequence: TGTGCCTGGAACAGGGCCCAGTGGACTGAAGCTTTCTTT.

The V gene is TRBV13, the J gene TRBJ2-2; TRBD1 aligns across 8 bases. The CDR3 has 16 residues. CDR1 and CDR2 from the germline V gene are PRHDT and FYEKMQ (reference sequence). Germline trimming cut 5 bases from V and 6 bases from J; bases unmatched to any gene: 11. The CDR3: CASSVSRGLQAGELFF. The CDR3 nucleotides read TGTGCCAGCAGCGTTAGCAGGGGGCTGCAAGCCGGGGAGCTGTTTTTT.